The 10 T cell receptor beta chains presented below share a single source sample, sequenced in a study of Ad26.COV2.S vaccination and SARS-CoV-2 variants. TCRdb keeps only in-frame clones here, not all; method: immunoSEQ multiplex PCR. There are just over 350,000 clones in the sample; 90% to 95% occur only once, and 3.9% lies in the top ten. The sample consisted of peripheral blood, taken after recovery from COVID-19. These receptors all stem from a human donor who had recovered from COVID-19.

V usage is TRBV11-2 and J usage is TRBJ1-1; the D gene is possibly TRBD1 (6 bases). This CDR3 comprises 15 residues. Germline CDR1 SGHAT, CDR2 FQNNGV. The V end lost 5 bases, the J end lost 1 base, and 14 bases lay between the germline ends. This CDR3 reads CASSIRQEANTEAFF. DNA of the CDR3: TGTGCCAGCAGCATTAGACAGGAGGCGAACACTGAAGCTTTCTTT.

Notes on this clone: This specimen includes other DNA sequences encoding the same CDR3. V and J are TRBV6-5 and TRBJ1-1, with a tentative D call TRBD1 (6 bases). The CDR3 covers 13 residues. Deletions cut 2 bases from V and 5 bases from J, with 9 bases between. The V gene's germline CDR1 is MNHEY and CDR2 SVGAGI. The CDR3 reads CASSYQGRTEAFF. CDR3 nucleotides: TGTGCCAGCAGTTACCAGGGGCGGACTGAAGCTTTCTTT.

The V call is TRBV20-1, the J call TRBJ1-1; D not resolved. The V end lost 3 bases, the J end lost 0 bases, and 5 bases lay between the germline ends. CDR1 DFQATT and CDR2 SNEGSKA come from the germline V gene (reference sequence). The CDR3 spans 12 residues. The CDR3 loop reads CSASRLNTEAFF. In nucleotides, the CDR3 is TGCAGTGCTAGTAGGTTGAACACTGAAGCTTTCTTT.

This sequence joins TRBV4-3 and TRBJ1-4; no firm D call. The CDR3 has 15 residues. Per the germline V gene, CDR1 is LGHNA and CDR2 is YSLEER. Trimming took 4 bases from V and 0 from J, leaving 9 bases between them. The CDR3 DNA reads TGCGCCAGCAGCCCCCGCGGAGCAACTAATGAAAAACTGTTTTTT. Residues: CASSPRGATNEKLFF.

The chain uses TRBV9 and TRBJ1-6; D is ambiguous. The CDR3 extends over 12 amino acids. The V end was cut by 4 bases, the J end by 13 bases, with 12 bases between. Germline CDR1 and CDR2: SGDLS and YYNGEE. Here the CDR3 reads CASSRQASPLHF. Written as DNA, the CDR3 is TGTGCCAGCAGCCGGCAGGCCAGCCCCCTCCACTTT.

The chain joins TRBV2 to TRBJ2-1; the match to TRBD2 covers 13 bases. The CDR3 runs 15 residues. Losses at the gene ends were 6 bases for V and 5 bases for J; bases not matched to a gene: 4. The V gene's germline CDR1 is SNHLY and CDR2 FYNNEI. As DNA, the CDR3 is TGTGCCAGCAGGACACTAGCGGGGGGGCACAATGAGCAGTTCTTC. This codes for CASRTLAGGHNEQFF.

The chain employs TRBV5-1 and TRBJ1-3; tentative D call: TRBD1 (5 bases). This CDR3 is 16 amino acids long. The germline V gene has CDR1 SGHRS and CDR2 YFSETQ. Trimming removed 0 bases at V and 1 base at J, with 11 bases between. For the CDR3, the DNA is TGCGCCAGCAGCTTGGCCGGGGACCCTTCTGGAAACACCATATATTTT. Protein: CASSLAGDPSGNTIYF. Based on the CDR3 plus reference TRBV5-1 and TRBJ1-3, the full variable domain is KAGVTQTPRYLIKTRGQQVTLSCSPISGHRSVSWYQQTPGQGLQFLFEYFSETQRNKGNFPGRFSGRQFSNSRSEMNVSTLELGDSALYLCASSLAGDPSGNTIYFGEGSWLTVV.

This chain links TRBV27 with TRBJ1-3; D is unclear. V lost 5 bases and J 2 bases, leaving 13 bases between the germline ends. The V gene's germline CDR1 is MNHEY and CDR2 SMNVEV (reference sequence). The CDR3 extends over 15 amino acids. The DNA for the CDR3 is TGTGCCAGCAGTACTCAGGCCAAAGCTGGAAACACCATATATTTT. Its translation is CASSTQAKAGNTIYF.

The chain carries TRBV3-1 (or the pseudogene TRBV3-2) and TRBJ1-2; D uncertain. The germline V gene encodes CDR1 LGHDT and CDR2 YNNKEL (reference sequence). The CDR3 sequence is 13 residues long. V lost 2 bases to trimming and J lost 4 bases, with 8 bases between them. The CDR3 protein is CASSQQVGYGYTF. In DNA, the CDR3 is TGTGCCAGCAGCCAACAAGTGGGCTATGGCTACACCTTC.

The chain joins TRBV9 to TRBJ2-2; D unclear. CDR1 SGDLS and CDR2 YYNGEE come from the germline V gene. V shed 3 bases and J shed 7 bases, with 1 base lying between them. This CDR3 contains 10 residues. CDR3 region: CASSGGELFF. In DNA, the CDR3 is TGTGCCAGCAGCGGCGGGGAGCTGTTTTTT.